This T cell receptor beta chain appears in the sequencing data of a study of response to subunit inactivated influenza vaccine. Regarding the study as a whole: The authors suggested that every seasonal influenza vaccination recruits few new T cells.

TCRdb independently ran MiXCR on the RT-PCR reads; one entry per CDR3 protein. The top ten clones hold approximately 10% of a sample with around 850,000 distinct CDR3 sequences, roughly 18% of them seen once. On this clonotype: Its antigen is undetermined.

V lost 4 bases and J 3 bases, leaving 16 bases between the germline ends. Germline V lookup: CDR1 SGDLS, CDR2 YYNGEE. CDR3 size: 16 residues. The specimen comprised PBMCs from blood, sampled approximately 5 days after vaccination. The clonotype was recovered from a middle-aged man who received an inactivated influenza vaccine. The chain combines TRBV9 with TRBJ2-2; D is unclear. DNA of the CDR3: TGTGCCAGCAGCAGAAGACTCGGAAGTGACACCGGGGAGCTGTTTTTT. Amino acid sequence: CASSRRLGSDTGELFF.